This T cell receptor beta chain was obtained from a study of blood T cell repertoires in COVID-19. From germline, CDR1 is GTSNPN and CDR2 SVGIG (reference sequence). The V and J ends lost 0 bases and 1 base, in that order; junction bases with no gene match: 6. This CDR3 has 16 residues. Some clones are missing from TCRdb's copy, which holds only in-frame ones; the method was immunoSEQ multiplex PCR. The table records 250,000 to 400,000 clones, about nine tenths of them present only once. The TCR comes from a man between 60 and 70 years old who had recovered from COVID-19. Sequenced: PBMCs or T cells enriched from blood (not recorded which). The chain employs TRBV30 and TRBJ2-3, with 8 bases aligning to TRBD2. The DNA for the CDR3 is TGTGCCTGGAGTGTCAGCGCGGGGGGCGGCACAGATACGCAGTATTTT. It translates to CAWSVSAGGGTDTQYF.